This T cell receptor (beta chain) came from a study of blood T cells in healthy people across ages. On the study more broadly: Template switching picked up about one barcoded beta molecule for each two T cells.

The authors ran a second PCR of about 6 to 12 cycles using a sample-barcoded 5' primer and a J-beta primer mix. Carrying 12 random nucleotides, a template-switch adaptor labeled each individual cDNA molecule. TCRdb called the 5' RACE reads again in MiXCR, with one record for every CDR3 protein. This sample yields about 1.7 million distinct CDR3 sequences, of which 25% to 30% are seen a single time; 7% to 9% belongs to the top ten. In the case of this clonotype: Its target is unknown.

Study-level points and caveats: CMV infection status of these donors was not known. Versus aged donors, long-lived donors had higher diversity and more naive CD4+ cells.

V was pared by 10 bases and J by 1 base, with 10 bases of the junction left unmatched. Germline CDR1 MDHEN, CDR2 SYDVKM. This CDR3 comprises 16 residues. The sequencing sample was made of blood. This sequence was found in a woman in her twenties or thirties in good health. The chain uses TRBV28 and TRBJ2-6, with 7 bases identical to TRBD1. Here the CDR3 reads CATSGTALSGANVLTF. In DNA form, the CDR3 reads TGTGCCACCTCGGGGACAGCTTTATCTGGGGCCAACGTCCTGACTTTC.